This paragraph covers one T cell receptor beta chain sequence. V lost 3 bases and J lost 10, with 11 bases in between. The germline gives CDR1 KGHDR, CDR2 SFDVKD. The CDR3 is 13 residues long. This sample was taken from a study of blood T cell repertoires in COVID-19. Profiled with immunoSEQ multiplex PCR; TCRdb holds only in-frame clones, not every one. This table holds a few hundred thousand clones, 70% to 90% found once. The TCR was taken from a woman between 50 and 59 years old who had been exposed to COVID-19. The gene calls are TRBV24-1 and TRBJ2-2; a possible D gene is TRBD1 (5 bases). Sequenced input: PBMCs or T cells enriched from blood (not recorded which). CDR3 sequence reads: CATSDPSDTELFF. DNA of the CDR3: TGTGCCACCAGTGATCCCTCGGACACGGAGCTGTTTTTT.